This is a list of T cell receptor beta chains from one sample in a study of molecular identifiers for immune sequencing clone quantification. TCRdb re-analysed the PCR reads in MiXCR, keeping a single row per CDR3 protein. The sample contains 97,000 or so distinct CDR3 sequences, 30% to 35% of which appear only once. The sequenced sample was naive CD8+ T cells from blood, with Jurkat cell RNA spiked in. The source of these receptors is a human donor in good health. Some libraries in this study had Jurkat cell RNA spiked in. Each CDR3 is given with its conserved first and last residue. Each record gives: CDR3 DNA, CDR3 protein, V gene, J gene, clone size, D gene. The D gene is left open where the match is weak. Clone size is shown for a subset of rows, as once, few, many or a class of expanded clone.

CDR3 DNA: TGCAGTGCTAGAGAGGGCGGGAGCAGCGATGAGCAGTTCTTC
CDR3 protein: CSAREGGSSDEQFF
V gene: TRBV20-1
J gene: TRBJ2-1
clone size: few
D gene: TRBD2

CDR3 DNA: TGTGCCAGCACCCAACACGCAGATACGCAGTATTTT
CDR3 protein: CASTQHADTQYF
V gene: TRBV2
J gene: TRBJ2-3
clone size: -
D gene: -

CDR3 DNA: TGTGCCAGCAGCTGGGGGGACCATACGCAGTATTTT
CDR3 protein: CASSWGDHTQYF
V gene: TRBV13
J gene: TRBJ2-3
clone size: -
D gene: -

CDR3 DNA: TGTGCCAGCAGCTTTAAGGGCTACAATGAGCAGTTCTTC
CDR3 protein: CASSFKGYNEQFF
V gene: TRBV13
J gene: TRBJ2-1
clone size: -
D gene: -

CDR3 DNA: TGTGCCATCAGAACTAGCGGGAGGGGGGCCTACGAGCAGTACTTC
CDR3 protein: CAIRTSGRGAYEQYF
V gene: TRBV10-3
J gene: TRBJ2-7
clone size: -
D gene: TRBD2

CDR3 DNA: TGTGCCAGCAGTTATTGGACGGGGTTCGGCGAGCAGTACTTC
CDR3 protein: CASSYWTGFGEQYF
V gene: TRBV27
J gene: TRBJ2-7
clone size: few
D gene: -

CDR3 DNA: TGTGCCAGCAGCTTAGAGGATAGCGGCACAGACACGCAGTATTTT
CDR3 protein: CASSLEDSGTDTQYF
V gene: TRBV7-8
J gene: TRBJ2-3
clone size: -
D gene: -

CDR3 DNA: TGCGCCAGCAGCCAAGATTCCGCTGGGAGCGGGAGCTGGGCAGATACGCAGTATTTT
CDR3 protein: CASSQDSAGSGSWADTQYF
V gene: TRBV4-3
J gene: TRBJ2-3
clone size: -
D gene: TRBD2

CDR3 DNA: TGTGCCAGCAGCTCCGCCCAGGGGTTAAGCACAGATACGCAGTATTTT
CDR3 protein: CASSSAQGLSTDTQYF
V gene: TRBV13
J gene: TRBJ2-3
clone size: many
D gene: -

CDR3 DNA: TGCAGTGCGAGGACAGGCCGGAACGAGCAGTACTTC
CDR3 protein: CSARTGRNEQYF
V gene: TRBV20-1
J gene: TRBJ2-7
clone size: -
D gene: TRBD1

CDR3 DNA: TGTGCCAGCAGCCCGAGTGGCACCGGGGAGCTGTTTTTT
CDR3 protein: CASSPSGTGELFF
V gene: TRBV9
J gene: TRBJ2-2
clone size: few
D gene: -

CDR3 DNA: TGTGCCATCAGTGGAACAGGGGTTGAAGCTTTCTTT
CDR3 protein: CAISGTGVEAFF
V gene: TRBV10-3
J gene: TRBJ1-1
clone size: -
D gene: TRBD1

CDR3 DNA: TGTGCCACCAGTGATTTGTCAGGAGCGAACACCGGGGAGCTGTTTTTT
CDR3 protein: CATSDLSGANTGELFF
V gene: TRBV24-1
J gene: TRBJ2-2
clone size: few
D gene: -

CDR3 DNA: TGCGCCAGCAGACTGGACAGTTTGAGCAATCAGCCCCAGCATTTT
CDR3 protein: CASRLDSLSNQPQHF
V gene: TRBV5-1
J gene: TRBJ1-5
clone size: many
D gene: -

CDR3 DNA: TGTGCCAGCAGCTTTTTGGGCGGGTCTAGGAGCACAGATACGCAGTATTTT
CDR3 protein: CASSFLGGSRSTDTQYF
V gene: TRBV7-6
J gene: TRBJ2-3
clone size: -
D gene: -

CDR3 DNA: TGCGCCAGCAGCCAAGAACGGGGGCCCACCGGGGAGCTGTTTTTT
CDR3 protein: CASSQERGPTGELFF
V gene: TRBV4-3
J gene: TRBJ2-2
clone size: many
D gene: -

CDR3 DNA: TGTGCCAGCAGTTATCGGCCCGACGAGGAGACCCAGTACTTC
CDR3 protein: CASSYRPDEETQYF
V gene: TRBV6-2/TRBV6-3
J gene: TRBJ2-5
clone size: -
D gene: -

CDR3 DNA: TGTGCCAGCAGCCTATGGACAGGGGAGCCCCAGCATTTT
CDR3 protein: CASSLWTGEPQHF
V gene: TRBV14
J gene: TRBJ1-5
clone size: -
D gene: TRBD1

CDR3 DNA: TGTGCCAGCAGCCCCCAGTTTGGGACTGAAGCTTTCTTT
CDR3 protein: CASSPQFGTEAFF
V gene: TRBV7-9
J gene: TRBJ1-1
clone size: -
D gene: -

CDR3 DNA: TGTGCCAGCAGTTACTCAAATTCCAAGGGGACGATAGAGACCCAGTACTTC
CDR3 protein: CASSYSNSKGTIETQYF
V gene: TRBV6-5
J gene: TRBJ2-5
clone size: -
D gene: -

CDR3 DNA: TGTGCCAGCAGCTTAGTGGGAGGCTCGGACTACGAGCAGTACTTC
CDR3 protein: CASSLVGGSDYEQYF
V gene: TRBV7-9
J gene: TRBJ2-7
clone size: few
D gene: -

CDR3 DNA: TGTGCCACCAGTGATTTGGCGGGGGCTGACACAGATACGCAGTATTTT
CDR3 protein: CATSDLAGADTDTQYF
V gene: TRBV24-1
J gene: TRBJ2-3
clone size: few
D gene: -

CDR3 DNA: TGCAGTGCCTTCCGACCCCCGAGGGATTTCTCCTACGAGCAGTACTTC
CDR3 protein: CSAFRPPRDFSYEQYF
V gene: TRBV20-1
J gene: TRBJ2-7
clone size: -
D gene: -

CDR3 DNA: TGTGCCAGCAGCCCTCTGGGGGCCAACGTCCTGACTTTC
CDR3 protein: CASSPLGANVLTF
V gene: TRBV28
J gene: TRBJ2-6
clone size: few
D gene: -

CDR3 DNA: TGTGCCAGCAGCCCCCTGGCAGGGGGTGGTACGCAGTATTTT
CDR3 protein: CASSPLAGGGTQYF
V gene: TRBV11-2
J gene: TRBJ2-3
clone size: -
D gene: TRBD1

CDR3 DNA: TGTGCCAGCAGCCCCAGCGGGGGCACAGATACGCAGTATTTT
CDR3 protein: CASSPSGGTDTQYF
V gene: TRBV11-2
J gene: TRBJ2-3
clone size: few
D gene: TRBD2

CDR3 DNA: TGTGCCAGCAGCCGCGGACTAGCGGACTCTAGCACAGATACGCAGTATTTT
CDR3 protein: CASSRGLADSSTDTQYF
V gene: TRBV6-5
J gene: TRBJ2-3
clone size: many
D gene: TRBD2

CDR3 DNA: TGTGCCAGCGGCAACCTCCCCGGGACTAGCGGGAGTAAGACCGGGGAGCTGTTTTTT
CDR3 protein: CASGNLPGTSGSKTGELFF
V gene: TRBV7-2
J gene: TRBJ2-2
clone size: few
D gene: TRBD2